This T cell receptor (beta chain) appears in the sequencing data of a study of beta chain features in type 1 diabetes (dated by TCRdb to 2017 to 2018). A note on the overall study: Mean age, gender distribution, total cell number and subset yield were not different between patients and healthy donors. Across all samples, 90 million to 130 million sorted cells were examined, and cell number per subset correlated strongly with RNA yield. In the study, TCRB repertoires of sorted circulating CD4+ T cell subsets from recently diagnosed type 1 diabetes patients were compared with those of matched healthy donors. Naive and central memory subsets were obtained from all 30 or so donors, but regulatory and stem cell-like memory subsets were isolated from only 8 patients and 8 healthy donors.

Paper-wide results and their limitations: At VDJ recombination sites, patients with type 1 diabetes made fewer insertions and deleted more nucleotides, a pattern implying thymic rearrangement abnormalities. Because cDNA was sequenced instead of genomic DNA, activated cells with high expression could be over-represented, although the groups did not differ in activation or CD3 levels. PCR might favor shorter templates, but patient and control samples were amplified and corrected together, so any skew would affect both groups equally. Type 1 diabetes patients showed a moderate but significant shortening of TCRB CDR3 length in all four CD4+ subsets. Naive, central memory and regulatory TCRB repertoires appeared more similar among patients than among healthy donors. Only small numbers of individuals were included in the HLA sub-analyses, which left unresolved whether HLA type had any influence on TCRB rearrangement.

The entire amount of isolated RNA was reverse transcribed using the High Capacity cDNA Reverse Transcription Kit, so the sequenced TCRB transcripts were expressed ones. Naive, central memory and regulatory T cell samples underwent deep immunoSEQ sequencing, averaging around 3.9 million total reads per sample. Sorted cells were lysed in RLT buffer, and RNA was extracted using DNase-treated RNeasy Micro or Mini kits according to cell number. To prevent cross-contamination, every cell subset was processed on its own, while patient and healthy donor samples were processed together. The immunoSEQ multiplex PCR was used to amplify TCRB sequences from cDNA, yielding 87-bp fragments that span the CDR3 region. Amplicons were sequenced on the Illumina HiSeq platform. Concerning the study's data processing: PCR bias was computationally corrected using synthetic template baselines, reads within Hamming distance 2 were collapsed, and singletons that could not be merged were discarded. By aligning reads against IMGT, V, D and J genes, CDR3 length, and insertions or deletions at six rearrangement sites were assigned. Within each subset, clonotype counts were normalized to sorted cell number, after which true diversity and Gini coefficients were computed with the tcR R package. The overlap coefficient, calculated on TCRB nucleotide sequences, was used to measure repertoire sharing. Drawn from immuneACCESS, this table holds only the in-frame rearrangements with V and J called that TCRdb kept. Clones are partly lost; checked studies trace under half to an unresolved V gene and leave the rest unexplained. From that table come the V and J calls and clone size; the DNA was used to work out D and trimming. The sample table holds 50,000 or so clones, of which under 45% were seen once. The ten largest make up about 1.5% of the sample.

Each donor gave one peripheral blood draw, averaging around 120 mL, which was collected into heparinised tubes. Using a panel that included CD45RO, CCR7, CD25, CD127, CD95 and CD27, naive, central memory, regulatory and stem cell-like memory CD4+ T cells were sorted on a BD FACSAria II. Purity was above 95% for every sorted population. PBMCs were isolated right away by Lymphoprep density gradient centrifugation and were stained directly, without culture. So that batch effects would be minimized, each experiment stained and sorted samples in pairs, pairing one healthy donor with one patient. As for this clone: Its antigen specificity is not known. No qualities accompany the bases; no much larger clone lies one base away.

The CDR3 sequence holds 13 residues, the cysteine and phenylalanine included. Solely the CDR3 DNA is kept, with 39 bases framed from the first base. V lost 7 bases and J lost 1 base, and the count of bases not matched to a germline gene is 6. CDR1 and CDR2 were assigned from the germline V gene as SQVTM and ANQGSEA. This chain joins TRBV29-1 to TRBJ1-1; 7 of the junction bases match TRBD1. The source material was Tregs from blood. The sample's cell subset or site label, decoded: regulatory CD4+ T cells. The receptor's source is a man younger than 40 with type 1 diabetes. The bases read TGCAGCGCCCGCACAGGGGCGAACACTGAAGCTTTCTTT. It encodes CSARTGANTEAFF.